Shown below are 29 T cell receptor beta chains from a single sample sequenced in a study of T cell repertoires in cytomegalovirus infection. TCRdb processed the reads anew with MiXCR; each CDR3 protein has one entry. The sample has 150,000 to 200,000 distinct CDR3 sequences; approximately 14% are singletons. Material for sequencing was PBMCs. These TCRs come from a human donor in good health (CMV status not recorded). Some clones in this sample may be carry-over from other donors' samples.

V is TRBV28 and J is TRBJ2-5, with D unclear. The V and J ends lost 8 bases and 5 bases respectively, with 12 bases between them. Germline values: CDR1 MDHEN, CDR2 SYDVKM. The CDR3 loop spans 12 amino acids. The CDR3 DNA reads as TGTGCCAGCCGCCCGGGTTACGAGACCCAGTACTTC. Protein product: CASRPGYETQYF.

This clonotype was counted only a few times. This chain connects TRBV9 to TRBJ2-7; no definite D call. This CDR3 spans 14 amino acids. V lost 4 bases to trimming and J lost 2 bases, with 13 bases between them. The germline V gene has CDR1 SGDLS and CDR2 YYNGEE. CDR3 DNA: TGTGCCAGCAGCCCCCCCGAAGCCACCTACGAGCAGTACTTC. Amino acid sequence: CASSPPEATYEQYF.

This clonotype was seen a handful of times. The chain links TRBV19 to TRBJ2-1, with D tentatively TRBD2 (6 bases). In germline, CDR1 is LNHDA, CDR2 SQIVND (reference sequence). This CDR3 region has 14 residues. Trimming left V 7 bases short and J 7 bases short, with 17 bases between. CDR3 sequence reads: CASIGGTRGNEQFF. DNA for the CDR3: TGTGCCAGTATCGGCGGGACCCGAGGAAATGAGCAGTTCTTC.

This clonotype showed up just a few times. The gene calls are TRBV18 and TRBJ2-5; unclear D gene. This CDR3 comprises 13 residues. Trimming stripped 3 bases from V and 3 bases from J, with 8 bases between. CDR1 and CDR2 from the germline V gene are KGHSH and LQKENI. The CDR3 DNA reads TGTGCCAGCTCACCCAGAACAGAAGAGACCCAGTACTTC. It specifies CASSPRTEETQYF.

This clonotype was counted many times. V usage is TRBV7-8 and J usage is TRBJ1-2; TRBD1 aligns across 8 bases. In germline, CDR1 is SGHVS, CDR2 FQNEAQ. The CDR3 spans 14 residues. Trimming removed 4 bases from V and 0 bases from J; junction bases left unmatched: 1. CDR3 region: CASSWDRTNYGYTF. The CDR3 bases are TGTGCCAGCAGCTGGGACAGGACTAACTATGGCTACACCTTC.

In this sample, this clonotype turned up a few times. This chain joins TRBV28 and TRBJ1-2; D perhaps matches TRBD1 (5 bases). V dropped 7 bases and J dropped 6 bases, with 21 bases sitting between them. CDR1 and CDR2 from the germline V gene are MDHEN and SYDVKM. The CDR3 length is 15 residues. CDR3 DNA sequence: TGTGCCAGCACCTTGGGACTGATACCCCTTGATGGCTACACCTTC. Translation: CASTLGLIPLDGYTF.

In this sample, this clonotype turned up a few times. The chain recombines TRBV23-1 with TRBJ2-5; TRBD1 matches 8 bases. TRBV23-1 is given ORF status, its function remaining uncertain. The ends lost 0 bases at V and 2 bases at J; junction bases unmatched: 20. The CDR3 is 21 residues long. Here the CDR3 DNA reads TGCGCCAGCAGTCAATCGTGGTCAGGGGCAACTAGGACAGGGTGGCAAGAGACCCAGTACTTC. It specifies CASSQSWSGATRTGWQETQYF.

For this clonotype: This could be a read error, since a much larger clone is one nucleotide away. This sequence joins TRBV28 and TRBJ1-2, with TRBD1 identical over 9 bases. This CDR3 has 18 amino acids. CDR1 and CDR2 (germline): MDHEN, SYDVKM. The DNA of the CDR3 is TGTGCCGGCAGCCCCACGGGACAGGGTCTCTCCTGGGACTATGGCTACACCTTC. Amino acids: CAGSPTGQGLSWDYGYTF.

This clonotype has at least ten counts. This chain connects TRBV20-1 to TRBJ2-5; no clear D gene. Germline CDR1 DFQATT, CDR2 SNEGSKA (reference sequence). V was clipped by 3 bases and J by 1 base, with 6 bases between them. The CDR3 totals 12 residues. The CDR3 nucleotides are TGCAGTGCTAGTGGTACCCAAGAGACCCAGTACTTC. This gives the protein CSASGTQETQYF.

This sequence joins TRBV20-1 and TRBJ1-6; TRBD1 might be the D (6 bases). The germline V gene has CDR1 DFQATT and CDR2 SNEGSKA (reference sequence). This CDR3 is built from 14 residues. V lost 7 bases to trimming and J lost 7 bases, with 17 bases between them. CDR3 loop: CSGGRDNMNSPLHF. The CDR3 DNA sequence: TGCAGTGGGGGTAGGGACAACATGAATTCACCCCTCCACTTT.

This clonotype was counted between two and nine times. This chain uses TRBV25-1 with TRBJ1-1; TRBD1 might be the D (6 bases). V was clipped by 8 bases and J by 1 base, with 17 bases between them. CDR1 is MGHDK, CDR2 SYGVNS, per germline. This CDR3 has 15 amino acids. Here the CDR3 reads CASASQTGKNTEAFF. CDR3 nucleotides: TGTGCCAGCGCGAGTCAGACAGGAAAGAACACTGAAGCTTTCTTT. Drawing the rest from reference TRBV25-1 and TRBJ1-1, the complete variable domain is EADIYQTPRYLVIGTGKKITLECSQTMGHDKMYWYQQDPGMELHLIHYSYGVNSTEKGDLSSESTVSRIRTEHFPLTLESARPSHTSQYLCASASQTGKNTEAFFGQGTRLTVV.

This clonotype has a count of ten or more. The genes are TRBV15 and TRBJ2-1, with 7 bases that match TRBD1. The V gene's germline CDR1 is LNHNV and CDR2 YYDKDF (reference sequence). V gave up 0 bases and J gave up 7 bases; unmatched junction bases: 9. The CDR3 is 16 amino acids. The DNA for the CDR3 is TGTGCCACCAGCAGAGATCTAGGGGGCCTGAGGAATGAGCAGTTCTTC. This translates into CATSRDLGGLRNEQFF.

At least ten counts were recorded for this clonotype. This chain connects TRBV4-3 to TRBJ2-3; TRBD2 agrees at 12 bases. J was trimmed by 4 bases and V by 0 bases; bases with no gene match: 2. Germline V gene sequence: CDR1 LGHNA, CDR2 YSLEER. The CDR3 runs to 16 residues. DNA for the CDR3: TGCGCCAGCAGCCAAGATCTAGCGGGAGGGCCAGATACGCAGTATTTT. Its protein product is CASSQDLAGGPDTQYF.

This clonotype was seen repeatedly, ten times or more. The V call is TRBV11-2, the J call TRBJ2-5, with a tentative D call TRBD2 (7 bases). Trimming cost V 5 bases and J 1 base, with 17 bases left between them. The CDR3 contains 16 residues. Germline V lookup: CDR1 SGHAT, CDR2 FQNNGV. CDR3 sequence: CASSPRGGGTQETQYF. DNA of the CDR3: TGTGCCAGCAGCCCCCGGGGCGGGGGCACCCAAGAGACCCAGTACTTC.

This clonotype has ten or more counts. This sequence joins TRBV7-3 and TRBJ2-1, with 14 bases identical to TRBD2. The CDR3 extends over 16 amino acids. V lost 3 bases, J lost 2 bases, and 0 bases stayed unmatched. Germline assignment: CDR1 SGHTA and CDR2 FQGTGA. The chain's CDR3 is CASSLTSGRAYNEQFF. In DNA form, the CDR3 reads TGTGCCAGCAGCTTGACTAGCGGGAGGGCCTACAATGAGCAGTTCTTC. Variable domain in full (rest from reference TRBV7-3 and TRBJ2-1): GAGVSQTPSNKVTEKGKYVELRCDPISGHTALYWYRQSLGQGPEFLIYFQGTGAADDSGLPNDRFFAVRPEGSVSTLKIQRTERGDSAVYLCASSLTSGRAYNEQFFGPGTRLTVL.

The rearrangement links TRBV6-5 to TRBJ1-1, with D tentatively TRBD1 (6 bases). In germline, CDR1 is MNHEY, CDR2 SVGAGI. The CDR3 has 13 residues. Trimming removed 6 bases from V and 7 bases from J, with 15 bases in between. This chain's CDR3 is CASSKGGRSEAFF. DNA for the CDR3: TGTGCCAGCAGCAAGGGGGGAAGGAGTGAAGCTTTCTTT.

The gene calls are TRBV14 and TRBJ2-2; D unclear. Trimming took off 1 base at V and 5 bases at J, with 20 bases between the two ends. Germline-derived CDR1 and CDR2 are SGHDN and FVKESK. CDR3 length: 18 residues. The CDR3 spells CASSQAWASSWRTGELFF. The DNA for the CDR3 is TGTGCCAGCAGCCAAGCCTGGGCTAGTAGTTGGAGAACCGGGGAGCTGTTTTTT. Complete variable domain (other parts from reference TRBV14 and TRBJ2-2): EAGVTQFPSHSVIEKGQTVTLRCDPISGHDNLYWYRRVMGKEIKFLLHFVKESKQDESGMPNNRFLAERTGGTYSTLKVQPAELEDSGVYFCASSQAWASSWRTGELFFGEGSRLTVL.

This clonotype was recorded at least ten times. The chain joins TRBV6-1 to TRBJ2-2; 12 bases fit TRBD2. Unmatched junction bases numbered 3, after V lost 7 bases and J lost 3 bases. CDR1 and CDR2 (germline): MNHNS, SASEGT. The CDR3 length is 15 residues. The CDR3 bases are TGTGCCAGCACCTGGACTAGCGGGGACACCGGGGAGCTGTTTTTT. It translates to CASTWTSGDTGELFF.

The table lists this clonotype with a few counts. V and J are TRBV20-1 and TRBJ1-1, with TRBD1 as a possible D gene (5 bases). This CDR3 comprises 16 residues. Germline CDR1 DFQATT, CDR2 SNEGSKA (reference sequence). The V end lost 1 base, the J end lost 5 bases, and 20 bases lay between the germline ends. The CDR3 DNA reads TGCAGTGCTAGAGGTCAGTCGATGGCATGGGGGACTGAAGCTTTCTTT. Protein sequence: CSARGQSMAWGTEAFF.

The gene calls are TRBV19 and TRBJ1-1, with a weak D call TRBD1 (5 bases). CDR3 size: 13 residues. Germline V gene lookup returns CDR1 LNHDA and CDR2 SQIVND (reference sequence). V dropped 3 bases and J dropped 6 bases, with 11 bases sitting between them. CDR3 sequence (DNA): TGTGCCAGTAGTATGATGGGGGTGGCTGAAGCTTTCTTT. It specifies CASSMMGVAEAFF.

A few counts support this clonotype. V and J are TRBV27 and TRBJ2-5; 11 nucleotides match TRBD2. Trimming at V came to 8 bases and at J to 1 base, leaving 6 bases not matched to a gene. CDR1 and CDR2 from the germline V gene are MNHEY and SMNVEV (reference sequence). CDR3 size: 15 residues. CDR3 sequence reads: CASVPTSGIQETQYF. DNA for the CDR3: TGTGCCAGCGTACCGACTAGCGGGATCCAAGAGACCCAGTACTTC.

This clonotype was recorded a few times. The gene calls are TRBV20-1 and TRBJ2-2; D is ambiguous. The germline V gene encodes CDR1 DFQATT and CDR2 SNEGSKA (reference sequence). V lost 1 base to trimming and J lost 1 base, with 4 bases between them. The CDR3 totals 13 residues. The CDR3 loop is CSARVGNTGELFF. CDR3 bases: TGCAGTGCTAGAGTCGGGAACACCGGGGAGCTGTTTTTT.

This clonotype has more than one count but fewer than ten. This sequence joins TRBV7-9 and TRBJ1-6, with TRBD1 matching over 7 bases. The V and J ends lost 4 bases and 7 bases, in that order; junction bases with no gene match: 7. CDR1 and CDR2 from the germline V gene are SEHNR and FQNEAQ (reference sequence). CDR3 length: 15 amino acids. CDR3 protein: CASSSGDRENSPLHF. The DNA for the CDR3 is TGTGCCAGCAGCTCCGGCGACAGGGAGAATTCACCCCTCCACTTT.

The rearrangement joins TRBV5-6 to TRBJ2-7; 11 nucleotides match TRBD2. This CDR3 has 15 residues. The germline V gene encodes CDR1 SGHDT and CDR2 YYEEEE. V lost 6 bases to trimming and J lost 4 bases; unmatched junction nucleotides: 9. DNA of the CDR3: TGTGCCAGCAACCTAGCGGGGGGACCTCCTTACGAGCAGTACTTC. Translated, it gives CASNLAGGPPYEQYF.

The chain is built from TRBV7-3 and TRBJ2-1; D gene unclear. V lost 1 base and J 0 bases, leaving 16 bases between the germline ends. Germline V lookup: CDR1 SGHTA, CDR2 FQGTGA. The CDR3 loop spans 18 amino acids. CDR3 sequence reads: CASSLRAEAFSSYNEQFF. The CDR3 bases are TGTGCCAGCAGCTTAAGGGCAGAAGCTTTTAGCTCCTACAATGAGCAGTTCTTC.

The rearrangement links TRBV4-2 to TRBJ1-1; perhaps TRBD1 as D (5 bases). Trimming removed 2 bases at V and 6 bases at J, with 16 bases between. CDR3 length equals 15 residues. Germline V gene data show CDR1 as LGHNA and CDR2 as YNFKEQ. CDR3 protein: CASSQSGTSKAEAFF. CDR3 DNA: TGTGCCAGCAGCCAATCCGGGACGTCAAAGGCTGAAGCTTTCTTT.

This clonotype was detected only a few times. J is TRBJ2-7 and V is TRBV5-1; D possibly corresponds to TRBD2 (6 bases). V lost 4 bases, J lost 6 bases, and 14 bases lay in between. This CDR3 contains 13 residues. Germline assignment: CDR1 SGHRS and CDR2 YFSETQ. For the CDR3, the DNA is TGCGCCAGCAGCACCCCCGGGACTTTCGAGCAGTACTTC. It translates to CASSTPGTFEQYF.

This clonotype was counted many times. The rearrangement links TRBV7-2 to TRBJ2-7; 9 bases are shared with TRBD1. This CDR3 is built from 15 residues. The V and J ends lost 5 bases and 3 bases, in that order; junction bases with no gene match: 8. CDR1 and CDR2 from the germline V gene are SGHTA and FQGNSA. As DNA, the CDR3 is TGTGCCAGCAGCACCCGGACAGGGGTAGACTACGAGCAGTACTTC. Translation: CASSTRTGVDYEQYF.

This clonotype was seen many times. The chain combines TRBV19 with TRBJ1-1; TRBD1 matches at 7 bases. Germline CDR1 reads LNHDA; CDR2 reads SQIVND (reference sequence). The CDR3 runs 14 residues. Germline trimming cut 6 bases from V and 7 bases from J; bases unmatched to any gene: 11. CDR3 sequence reads: CASSAGTEILEAFF. The CDR3 DNA is TGTGCCAGTAGCGCCGGGACAGAGATACTTGAAGCTTTCTTT.